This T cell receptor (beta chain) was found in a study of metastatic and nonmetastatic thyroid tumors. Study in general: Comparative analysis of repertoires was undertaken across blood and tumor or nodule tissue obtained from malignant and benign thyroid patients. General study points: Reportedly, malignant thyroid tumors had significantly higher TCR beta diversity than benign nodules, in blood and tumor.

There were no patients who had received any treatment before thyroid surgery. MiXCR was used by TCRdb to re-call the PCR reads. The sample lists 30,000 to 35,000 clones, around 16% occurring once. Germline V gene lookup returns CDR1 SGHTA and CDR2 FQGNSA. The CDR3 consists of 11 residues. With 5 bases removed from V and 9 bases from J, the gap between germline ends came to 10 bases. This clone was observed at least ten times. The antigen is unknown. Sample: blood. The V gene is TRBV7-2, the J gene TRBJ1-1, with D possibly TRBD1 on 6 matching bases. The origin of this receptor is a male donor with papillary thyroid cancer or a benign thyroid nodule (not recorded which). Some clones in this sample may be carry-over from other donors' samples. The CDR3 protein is CASSRTVQAFF. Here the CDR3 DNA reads TGTGCCAGCAGCCGGACAGTTCAAGCTTTCTTT.